The 19 T cell receptor beta chains listed next were all sequenced from one sample in a study of identical twins. In TCRdb, the 5' RACE reads were re-called with MiXCR into one record per CDR3 protein. Here the sample spans roughly 350,000 distinct CDR3 sequences, roughly 12% being singletons. The same specimen was also included in a second study, on yellow fever vaccine responses in identical twins.

Input material: CD8+ T cells sorted from blood. These receptors were taken from a woman aged 18-29 years in good health.

This clonotype occurred a few times. This chain connects TRBV28 to TRBJ2-7; no reliable D call. The CDR3 runs to 12 residues. Germline CDR1 is MDHEN and CDR2 is SYDVKM. The V end was cut by 6 bases, the J end by 0 bases, with 6 bases between. The CDR3 is CASRESSYEQYF. CDR3 DNA: TGTGCCAGCAGAGAGAGCTCCTACGAGCAGTACTTC.

This clonotype was observed a handful of times. The J gene is TRBJ1-1, the V gene TRBV29-1, with D unclear. Germline CDR1 reads SQVTM; CDR2 reads ANQGSEA. The CDR3 covers 12 residues. Trimming removed 5 bases from V and 1 base from J, with 8 bases in between. The CDR3 is CSVQVKNTEAFF. The CDR3 coding sequence is TGCAGCGTTCAGGTCAAGAACACTGAAGCTTTCTTT. The full variable domain, with the rest looked up from reference TRBV29-1 and TRBJ1-1, is SAVISQKPSRDICQRGTSLTIQCQVDSQVTMMFWYRQQPGQSLTLIATANQGSEATYESGFVIDKFPISRPNLTFSTLTVSNMSPEDSSIYLCSVQVKNTEAFFGQGTRLTVV.

The J gene is TRBJ2-7, the V gene TRBV5-5; the D is unclear. From germline, CDR1 is SGHKS and CDR2 YYEKEE (reference sequence). The CDR3 totals 14 residues. V shed 2 bases and J shed 3 bases, with 12 bases lying between them. CDR3 sequence: CASSFRFGLYEQYF. The CDR3 region has the DNA TGTGCCAGCAGCTTCCGATTCGGGCTCTACGAGCAGTACTTC.

The chain links TRBV2 to TRBJ2-7, with 13 bases that match TRBD2. Germline values: CDR1 SNHLY, CDR2 FYNNEI. This CDR3 comprises 16 residues. V lost 6 bases and J lost 1; bases outside the gene matches: 6. CDR3 in DNA: TGTGCCAGCAGGCCCGGACTAGCGGGGGCATCCTACGAGCAGTACGTC. Protein: CASRPGLAGASYEQYV.

This clonotype was seen more than once but under ten times. The chain recombines TRBV21-1 with TRBJ2-3; TRBD2 is taken as the D call from the table, unchecked against the DNA. TRBV21-1 is a pseudogene locus. CDR3 length equals 17 residues. The CDR3 DNA is TGTGCCAGCAGTGTAGCGGGAGCTGAGTGGAGCACAGATACGCAGTATTTT. Its translation is CASSVAGAEWSTDTQYF.

The chain has TRBV5-1 and TRBJ2-3; 10 positions match TRBD2. This CDR3 is built from 14 residues. Germline V gene sequence: CDR1 SGHRS, CDR2 YFSETQ. The ends lost 4 bases at V and 6 bases at J; junction bases unmatched: 5. The DNA for the CDR3 is TGCGCCAGCAGCCTAGCGGGGGCCAGGGATACGCAGTATTTT. This sequence encodes CASSLAGARDTQYF.

This clonotype occurred a few times. V usage is TRBV4-1 and J usage is TRBJ2-3; 7 bases line up with TRBD2. This CDR3 contains 17 residues. The ends lost 1 base at V and 0 bases at J; junction bases unmatched: 7. CDR1 and CDR2 from the germline V gene are MGHRA and YSYEKL. CDR3 residues: CASSQGPAGVSTDTQYF. In DNA form, the CDR3 reads TGCGCCAGCAGCCAAGGGCCTGCGGGAGTAAGCACAGATACGCAGTATTTT.

V and J are TRBV6-5 and TRBJ2-4; TRBD2 is a possible D gene (6 bases). The germline gives CDR1 MNHEY, CDR2 SVGAGI. V was clipped by 2 bases and J by 3 bases, with 17 bases between them. The CDR3 covers 17 residues. This chain's CDR3 is CASSYIALGGGKNIQYF. DNA of the CDR3: TGTGCCAGCAGTTACATTGCACTCGGGGGAGGCAAAAACATTCAGTACTTC.

The genes are TRBV12-3 or TRBV12-4 and TRBJ1-1, with unresolved D. This CDR3 spans 13 amino acids. V was cut by 4 bases and J by 2 bases, with 8 bases left in between. CDR3 amino acids: CASSWVLNTEAFF. The CDR3, as DNA: TGTGCCAGCAGTTGGGTACTAAACACTGAAGCTTTCTTT.

This clonotype was seen at least ten times. The junction and the germline gene differ at one end; a read error may be behind it. CDR3 in DNA: TGTGCCAGCAGTCCCGGGAGGGTTGTGGGGCTCCCGTTT. This translates into CASSPGRVVGLPF. This chain links TRBV12-3 or TRBV12-4 with TRBJ1-1; TRBD1 might be the D (5 bases). The CDR3 loop spans 13 amino acids.

The chain carries TRBV7-8 and TRBJ2-3; 8 nucleotides line up with TRBD1. Germline loops: CDR1 SGHVS, CDR2 FQNEAQ. V shed 2 bases, J shed 2 bases, and the junction held 9 bases outside the gene matches. This CDR3 region has 17 residues. CDR3 residues: CASSLNRQGRFTDTQYF. CDR3 DNA sequence: TGTGCCAGCAGCTTAAATCGACAGGGGCGTTTCACAGATACGCAGTATTTT.

This chain links TRBV28 with TRBJ2-5, with D maybe TRBD1 (5 bases). This CDR3 is 13 amino acids long. V gave up 6 bases and J gave up 5 bases, with 13 bases separating them. Germline V CDR1 and CDR2: MDHEN, SYDVKM. This chain's CDR3 is CASRAGLWETQYF. The CDR3 DNA is TGTGCCAGCAGAGCAGGGCTTTGGGAGACCCAGTACTTC.

This clonotype has a handful of counts. The V and J genes are TRBV4-1 and TRBJ2-7, with 9 bases aligning to TRBD1. The CDR3 runs 15 residues. The junction had 3 bases not matched to a gene; V was cut back by 1 base and J by 2 bases. The V gene's germline CDR1 is MGHRA and CDR2 YSYEKL. CDR3 sequence (DNA): TGCGCCAGCAGCCAAGCGGACAGGGGTGCCTACGAGCAGTACTTC. This sequence encodes CASSQADRGAYEQYF.

The V call is TRBV12-3 or TRBV12-4, the J call TRBJ2-5; 7 positions agree with TRBD2. The CDR3 has 12 residues. V shed 1 base, J shed 9 bases, and the junction held 2 bases outside the gene matches. DNA for the CDR3: TGTGCCAGCAGTTTAGACCGGGGGGCCCAGTACTTC. It encodes CASSLDRGAQYF.

DNA of the CDR3: TGTGCCAGCAGCCAAGAGACGACTAGCTACAATGAGCAGTTCTTC. Amino acids: CASSQETTSYNEQFF. This sequence joins TRBV7-3 and TRBJ2-1; D might be TRBD2 (6 bases). This CDR3 region has 15 residues. V lost 5 bases, J lost 3 bases, and 14 bases lay in between. In germline, CDR1 is SGHTA, CDR2 FQGTGA. Looking up the rest from reference TRBV7-3 and TRBJ2-1 gives the full variable domain: GAGVSQTPSNKVTEKGKYVELRCDPISGHTALYWYRQSLGQGPEFLIYFQGTGAADDSGLPNDRFFAVRPEGSVSTLKIQRTERGDSAVYLCASSQETTSYNEQFFGPGTRLTVL.

The chain is built from TRBV27 and TRBJ2-1, with unresolved D. V lost 5 bases and J lost 8, with 10 bases in between. This CDR3 comprises 12 residues. The germline CDR1 and CDR2 sequences are MNHEY and SMNVEV (reference sequence). This CDR3 is CASSGDFDEQFF. The CDR3 bases are TGTGCCAGCAGTGGGGATTTCGATGAGCAGTTCTTC.

The V call is TRBV13, the J call TRBJ2-1, with TRBD2 matching over 7 bases. V lost 4 bases, J lost 9 bases, and 15 bases stayed unmatched. The CDR3 contains 16 residues. Germline V lookup: CDR1 PRHDT, CDR2 FYEKMQ (reference sequence). CDR3 nucleotide sequence: TGTGCCAGCAGCTACGTTGCGGGAGCCGCTGTGAGTGAGCAGTTCTTC. Protein product: CASSYVAGAAVSEQFF.

V is TRBV4-1 and J is TRBJ2-7; D might be TRBD1 (5 bases). The V end lost 4 bases, the J end lost 1 base, and 8 bases lay between the germline ends. The CDR3 contains 13 residues. Germline CDR1 is MGHRA and CDR2 is YSYEKL. The CDR3 reads CASSLRESYEQYF. DNA of the CDR3: TGCGCCAGCAGCCTCAGGGAATCCTACGAGCAGTACTTC.

V gene TRBV3-1 combines with J gene TRBJ2-5; 7 nucleotides align to TRBD1. This CDR3 spans 18 amino acids. Germline values: CDR1 LGHDT, CDR2 YNNKEL (reference sequence). The V and J ends lost 11 bases and 2 bases, in that order; junction bases with no gene match: 23. CDR3 sequence reads: CASSQGRGPETTQETQYF. CDR3 DNA sequence: TGTGCCTCCAGCCAAGGAAGGGGGCCGGAGACGACACAAGAGACCCAGTACTTC.